This T cell receptor beta chain emerged from a study of T cell responses to AZD1222 COVID-19 vaccine. Study-wide findings and caveats: Donors were mostly white British, more females; clonal diversity possibly underestimated. Just a handful of people given AZD1222 tested seropositive at baseline.

The repertoire was sequenced with immunoSEQ multiplex PCR; TCRdb's copy has only in-frame clones and lacks some. The data contain 80,000 to 100,000 clones, about 86% of them singletons. This CDR3 is built from 14 residues. Germline CDR1 is SGHDT and CDR2 is YYEEEE. The V end was cut by 1 base, the J end by 3 bases, with 7 bases between. Note on this clone: The target antigen is unknown.

Sample: peripheral blood, taken 28 days after the second AZD1222 dose. The V and J genes are TRBV5-6 and TRBJ1-4; no clear D gene. The TCR sequence derives from an adult who received the AZD1222 COVID-19 vaccine. CDR3 loop: CASSLRGPNEKLFF. The CDR3 region has the DNA TGTGCCAGCAGCTTGAGAGGGCCTAATGAAAAACTGTTTTTT.